These 28 T cell receptor beta chains were sequenced from one sample in a study of blood T cell repertoires in COVID-19. This table comes from immunoSEQ multiplex PCR, and its TCRdb copy is limited to in-frame clones, with some not included. The sample includes 200,000 or so clones, about 88% of them seen just once. The sample was peripheral blood. These receptors came from a woman between 40 and 55 years old who had recovered from COVID-19.

Points on this clone: The junction departs from germline at one end; a sequencing error may be responsible. The genes are TRBV30 and TRBJ1-1; the D gene is possibly TRBD1 (6 bases). CDR1 and CDR2 from the germline V gene are GTSNPN and SVGIG (reference sequence). The CDR3 has 14 amino acids. CDR3 in DNA: TGTGCCGGGAGAGAGACAGGTATGAACACTGAAGCTTTCTTT. Protein product: CAGRETGMNTEAFF.

V gene TRBV9 combines with J gene TRBJ2-7; possible D gene TRBD1, 5 bases. Germline V gene lookup returns CDR1 SGDLS and CDR2 YYNGEE. Trimming removed 0 bases at V and 2 bases at J, with 9 bases between. CDR3 length: 14 amino acids. In DNA, the CDR3 is TGTGCCAGCAGCGTAGCTACAGGCCCCTACGAGCAGTACTTC. Translated, it gives CASSVATGPYEQYF.

The V call is TRBV27, the J call TRBJ2-7; the match to TRBD1 covers 12 bases. V dropped 2 bases and J dropped 4; count of bases not matched to a gene: 6. Germline lookup yields CDR1 MNHEY and CDR2 SMNVEV (reference sequence). The length of the CDR3 is 16 residues. The CDR3 DNA follows: TGTGCCAGCAGTTTAAAGGGACAGGGGGCCCCGTACGAGCAGTACTTC. Translating gives CASSLKGQGAPYEQYF.

Only one count was recorded for this clone. The chain recombines TRBV5-1 with TRBJ2-1, with TRBD2 matching over 7 bases. Per the germline V gene, CDR1 is SGHRS and CDR2 is YFSETQ. The CDR3 runs to 12 residues. V lost 5 bases, J lost 8 bases, and 4 bases stayed unmatched. CDR3 coding DNA: TGCGCCAGCAGGCCCACTAGCGATGAGCAGTTCTTC. Its translation is CASRPTSDEQFF.

This clone came up once. The V and J genes are TRBV23-1 and TRBJ1-4; D gene ambiguous. TRBV23-1 falls under the ORF class, with uncertain function. The CDR3 loop spans 14 amino acids. The ends were cut back, 6 bases at V and 8 bases at J, with 16 bases in the middle. The CDR3 bases are TGCGCCAGCAGACTAGACTCCCTAGGGGAAAAACTGTTTTTT. Its protein product is CASRLDSLGEKLFF.

For this clone: At one end the junction does not follow the germline gene, possibly because of a read error. For the CDR3, the DNA is TGTGCCAGCAGTTATACTAGCAAAGATACGCAGTATTTT. Protein sequence: CASSYTSKDTQYF. The chain combines TRBV9 with TRBJ2-3; the D gene is possibly TRBD2 (6 bases). In germline, CDR1 is SGDLS, CDR2 YYNGEE. CDR3 length: 13 residues.

The CDR3 protein is CASSFGGKGNNEQFF. The DNA of the CDR3 is TGTGCCAGCAGTTTCGGGGGGAAGGGTAATAATGAGCAGTTCTTC. This sequence joins TRBV28 and TRBJ2-1, with TRBD2 identical over 7 bases. The V gene's germline CDR1 is MDHEN and CDR2 SYDVKM. V gave up 3 bases and J gave up 7 bases; unmatched junction bases: 9. This CDR3 is 15 amino acids long.

The chain recombines TRBV5-4 with TRBJ2-7; 10 bases fit TRBD2. The CDR3 totals 18 residues. The trim removed 6 bases at V and 3 bases at J, leaving 18 bases unmatched. Per the germline V gene, CDR1 is SGHNT and CDR2 is YYREEE (reference sequence). DNA of the CDR3: TGTGCCAGCATATCCCGCCGGGCTAGCGGGAGTCCTGGCTACGAGCAGTACTTC. This sequence encodes CASISRRASGSPGYEQYF.

CDR3 sequence: CASSPPTGQGFEAFF. The CDR3 region has the DNA TGTGCCAGCTCACCCCCAACGGGACAGGGCTTTGAAGCTTTCTTT. The V and J genes are TRBV18 and TRBJ1-1; TRBD1 matches 9 bases. The CDR3 length is 15 residues. The V and J ends lost 3 bases and 7 bases, in that order; junction bases with no gene match: 9. Germline V gene sequence: CDR1 KGHSH, CDR2 LQKENI.

This rearrangement joins TRBV3-1 (or the pseudogene TRBV3-2) to TRBJ2-2; D is possibly TRBD1 (6 bases). V was shortened by 6 bases and J by 6 bases, with 17 bases between the two germline ends. The V gene's germline CDR1 is LGHDT and CDR2 YNNKEL (reference sequence). The CDR3 spans 15 residues. CDR3 amino acids: CASSPPGHKAGELFF. CDR3 DNA: TGTGCCAGCAGTCCCCCGGGACACAAAGCCGGGGAGCTGTTTTTT.

The V call is TRBV5-4, the J call TRBJ2-3; TRBD1 matches at 8 bases. V shed 7 bases, J shed 2 bases, and the junction held 6 bases outside the gene matches. The CDR3 covers 14 residues. Germline-derived CDR1 and CDR2 are SGHNT and YYREEE (reference sequence). The CDR3 DNA follows: TGTGCCAGCCGACGGGACAGGAACACAGATACGCAGTATTTT. This codes for CASRRDRNTDTQYF.

The rearrangement joins TRBV13 to TRBJ2-7, with 7 bases aligning to TRBD2. The V gene's germline CDR1 is PRHDT and CDR2 FYEKMQ (reference sequence). The CDR3 loop spans 14 amino acids. V gave up 3 bases and J gave up 4 bases; unmatched junction bases: 6. CDR3 coding DNA: TGTGCCAGCAGCTTTGGGGAGGGAGGTTACGAGCAGTACTTC. Translated: CASSFGEGGYEQYF.

The chain employs TRBV12-3 or TRBV12-4 and TRBJ2-5, with D possibly TRBD2 on 6 matching bases. V was shortened by 4 bases and J by 7 bases, with 7 bases between the two germline ends. This CDR3 is 11 amino acids long. CDR3 sequence reads: CASSSGGTQYF. CDR3 nucleotide sequence: TGTGCCAGCAGTTCCGGGGGGACCCAGTACTTC.

The chain carries TRBV27 and TRBJ1-5; 7 bases agree with TRBD1. The junction had 7 bases not matched to a gene; V was cut back by 2 bases and J by 6 bases. Germline CDR1 reads MNHEY; CDR2 reads SMNVEV (reference sequence). The length of the CDR3 is 15 residues. CDR3 loop: CASSLEGAIGQPQHF. The CDR3 region has the DNA TGTGCCAGCAGTTTAGAGGGGGCTATTGGTCAGCCCCAGCATTTT.

This rearrangement joins TRBV6-4 to TRBJ2-4, with TRBD1 as a possible D gene (5 bases). V dropped 3 bases and J dropped 3 bases, with 9 bases sitting between them. The CDR3 spans 14 residues. CDR1 MRHNA and CDR2 SNTAGT come from the germline V gene. The CDR3 nucleotides are TGTGCCAGCAGTGATCAGGGCGGCAAAAACATTCAGTACTTC. Its translation: CASSDQGGKNIQYF.

The chain recombines TRBV30 with TRBJ2-1; 12 nucleotides agree with TRBD2. Germline-derived CDR1 and CDR2 are GTSNPN and SVGIG (reference sequence). J gave up 0 bases and V 2 bases, and 2 bases lay outside the gene matches. The length of the CDR3 is 16 residues. The CDR3 sequence is CAWSPGLAGSYNEQFF. CDR3 sequence (DNA): TGTGCCTGGAGTCCGGGACTAGCGGGCTCCTACAATGAGCAGTTCTTC.

The rearrangement joins TRBV18 to TRBJ2-1; 9 nucleotides match TRBD2. CDR3 length: 16 amino acids. Germline CDR1 and CDR2: KGHSH and LQKENI. Losses at the gene ends were 1 base for V and 8 bases for J; bases not matched to a gene: 9. CDR3 bases: TGTGCCAGCTCACCACGGGGTAGCGGGAGTTTCGATGAGCAGTTCTTC. The encoded protein is CASSPRGSGSFDEQFF.

The chain uses TRBV27 and TRBJ1-5; D gene unclear. This CDR3 is 15 amino acids long. Germline V gene sequence: CDR1 MNHEY, CDR2 SMNVEV (reference sequence). V was shortened by 2 bases and J by 5 bases, with 13 bases between the two germline ends. The CDR3 nucleotides are TGTGCCAGCAGTTTAAGGTGGGCACCTGATCAGCCCCAGCATTTT. Translated, it gives CASSLRWAPDQPQHF.

The chain employs TRBV19 and TRBJ2-4; D not resolved. This CDR3 spans 11 amino acids. The V and J ends lost 4 bases and 7 bases respectively, with 5 bases between them. Germline V gene lookup returns CDR1 LNHDA and CDR2 SQIVND (reference sequence). CDR3 residues: CASSTGNIQYF. CDR3 DNA: TGTGCCAGTAGTACCGGGAACATTCAGTACTTC. The variable domain in full, with the rest retrieved from reference TRBV19 and TRBJ2-4, is DGGITQSPKYLFRKEGQNVTLSCEQNLNHDAMYWYRQDPGQGLRLIYYSQIVNDFQKGDIAEGYSVSREKKESFPLTVTSAQKNPTAFYLCASSTGNIQYFGAGTRLSVL.

The CDR3 DNA follows: TGTGCCAGCAGTTTCCGACAGAACACTGAAGCTTTCTTT. It encodes CASSFRQNTEAFF. The chain is built from TRBV6-5 and TRBJ1-1; no firm D call. CDR3 size: 13 residues. The germline gives CDR1 MNHEY, CDR2 SVGAGI. The V gene lost 4 bases and the J gene lost 1 base, with 7 bases spanning the gap.

This clone was seen a single time. The chain couples TRBV27 to TRBJ1-1; the match to TRBD1 covers 7 bases. The CDR3 consists of 14 residues. V shed 6 bases, J shed 4 bases, and the junction held 8 bases outside the gene matches. Germline CDR1 MNHEY, CDR2 SMNVEV (reference sequence). The CDR3 nucleotides are TGTGCCAGCAGAAATGACAGGGATGGCACTGAAGCTTTCTTT. Amino acids: CASRNDRDGTEAFF.

This chain joins TRBV5-1 and TRBJ1-6, with D uncertain. The germline V gene has CDR1 SGHRS and CDR2 YFSETQ. Trimming removed 1 base at V and 9 bases at J, with 11 bases between. CDR3 length equals 14 residues. Written as DNA, the CDR3 is TGCGCCAGCAGCTTGACCCAGGCGGGTTCACCCCTCCACTTT. Its protein is CASSLTQAGSPLHF. Full variable domain (remainder filled in from reference TRBV5-1 and TRBJ1-6): KAGVTQTPRYLIKTRGQQVTLSCSPISGHRSVSWYQQTPGQGLQFLFEYFSETQRNKGNFPGRFSGRQFSNSRSEMNVSTLELGDSALYLCASSLTQAGSPLHFGNGTRLTVT.

V and J are TRBV11-3 and TRBJ1-1; D remains unclear. CDR3 length: 13 residues. Germline V gives CDR1 SGHNT, CDR2 YENEEA. The germline V and J ends were trimmed by 5 bases and 3 bases, with 10 bases remaining between them. CDR3 amino acids: CASSPSGYTEAFF. DNA for the CDR3: TGTGCCAGCAGCCCAAGCGGATACACTGAAGCTTTCTTT.

The rearrangement joins TRBV28 to TRBJ2-7; 12 nucleotides align to TRBD2. The V gene's germline CDR1 is MDHEN and CDR2 SYDVKM. V shed 7 bases and J 0 bases; nucleotides not matched to a gene: 4. The CDR3 covers 15 residues. In DNA form, the CDR3 reads TGTGCCAGCAAATTGACTAGCGGGAGCTCCTACGAGCAGTACTTC. This encodes CASKLTSGSSYEQYF.

The chain couples TRBV3-1 (or the pseudogene TRBV3-2) to TRBJ2-1; 7 bases line up with TRBD2. The ends lost 1 base at V and 2 bases at J; junction bases unmatched: 20. The CDR3 covers 21 residues. CDR1 is LGHDT, CDR2 YNNKEL, per germline (reference sequence). CDR3 amino acids: CASSQAVGLADWVNPYNEQFF. The CDR3 DNA follows: TGTGCCAGCAGCCAAGCTGTGGGGCTAGCGGATTGGGTTAATCCCTACAATGAGCAGTTCTTC.

The gene calls are TRBV3-1 (or the pseudogene TRBV3-2) and TRBJ2-3; tentative D call: TRBD1 (5 bases). Germline lookup yields CDR1 LGHDT and CDR2 YNNKEL (reference sequence). There are 15 residues in the CDR3. Trimming pared 2 bases from V and 5 bases from J, leaving 14 bases between. The CDR3 loop is CASSQPLTAGDTQYF. CDR3 DNA: TGTGCCAGCAGCCAACCGTTGACAGCCGGAGATACGCAGTATTTT.

J is TRBJ2-5 and V is TRBV19; 9 bases fit TRBD2. The CDR3 loop spans 15 amino acids. V lost 5 bases to trimming and J lost 5 bases; unmatched junction nucleotides: 9. Looked up from germline, CDR1 is LNHDA and CDR2 is SQIVND (reference sequence). CDR3 amino acids: CASSAFSGRIETQYF. DNA of the CDR3: TGTGCCAGTAGTGCTTTTAGCGGGAGAATCGAGACCCAGTACTTC.

DNA for the CDR3: TGTGCCAGCAGCTTTCAAGGGGGTATACAAGAGACCCAGTACTTC. Protein product: CASSFQGGIQETQYF. The chain links TRBV7-2 to TRBJ2-5, with D maybe TRBD1 (6 bases). V was trimmed by 3 bases and J by 2 bases, leaving 13 bases between them. This CDR3 spans 15 amino acids. Germline CDR1 is SGHTA and CDR2 is FQGNSA.